The 32 T cell receptor beta chains presented below share a single source sample, sequenced in a study of regulatory T cells in long-lasting Graves disease. Stated time point: newly diagnosed GD, antithyroid drugs for less than 3 months. PBMC-derived RNA was used for the TCR library. HTBI primers from iRepertoire and Arm-PCR of CDR3 regions yielded the TCR beta libraries. TCRdb redid the calling of the multiplex PCR reads with MiXCR, one entry per CDR3 protein. Here the sample spans hundreds of thousands of distinct CDR3 sequences, 16% being singletons. These same records also appear under a second study, on T cells in Graves' hyperthyroidism and ophthalmopathy.

This material consisted of peripheral blood mononuclear cells (PBMCs), taken at new diagnosis, from a patient treated with antithyroid drugs. Receptors were obtained from a woman aged 25-40 years with Graves disease.

This chain uses TRBV19 with TRBJ2-5, with 9 bases aligning to TRBD1. The trim removed 1 base at V and 1 base at J, leaving 4 bases unmatched. The CDR3 has 16 residues. Germline lookup yields CDR1 LNHDA and CDR2 SQIVND (reference sequence). The CDR3 DNA reads as TGTGCCAGTAGTATAGGCCGGGACAGGGCCCAAGAGACCCAGTACTTC. It is translated as CASSIGRDRAQETQYF.

This clonotype was seen repeatedly, ten times or more. V is TRBV10-1 and J is TRBJ1-2; D may be TRBD1 (5 bases). The V and J ends lost 3 bases and 4 bases respectively, with 9 bases between them. CDR1 is WNHNN, CDR2 SYGVQD, per germline (reference sequence). The CDR3 covers 13 residues. CDR3: CASSDTGPYGYTF. CDR3 bases: TGCGCCAGCAGTGATACGGGGCCCTATGGCTACACCTTC.

There are a few counts of this clonotype. The rearrangement uses TRBV19 and TRBJ2-4; 11 bases fit TRBD2. Germline values: CDR1 LNHDA, CDR2 SQIVND (reference sequence). J was trimmed by 11 bases and V by 2 bases; bases with no gene match: 8. The CDR3 runs 15 residues. CDR3 sequence reads: CASSISGLAASVQYF. CDR3 DNA: TGTGCCAGTAGTATATCGGGACTAGCGGCCTCGGTTCAGTACTTC.

This clonotype was found many times. This sequence joins TRBV20-1 and TRBJ2-7; 7 nucleotides agree with TRBD2. After removal of 6 bases from V and 1 base from J, the junction contained 12 bases not matched to a gene. CDR1 is DFQATT and CDR2 is SNEGSKA in the germline V gene (reference sequence). This CDR3 is built from 15 residues. The CDR3, as DNA: TGCAGTGCGAAGCCTAGCGAGCGGGGATCCTACGAGCAGTACTTC. Protein sequence: CSAKPSERGSYEQYF.

In nucleotides, the CDR3 is TGTGCCAGCAGCCCTACGACAGGGACTAATGAAAAACTGTTTTTT. Protein product: CASSPTTGTNEKLFF. The chain carries TRBV7-9 and TRBJ1-4; TRBD1 aligns across 7 bases. Germline values: CDR1 SEHNR, CDR2 FQNEAQ (reference sequence). The V gene end was trimmed by 5 bases and the J gene end by 2 bases; junction bases not matched to a gene: 5. The CDR3 contains 15 residues.

This clonotype appeared many times. The genes are TRBV6-1 and TRBJ1-1; no clear D gene. Trimming removed 6 bases at V and 1 base at J, with 15 bases between. The CDR3 covers 15 residues. CDR1 and CDR2 (germline): MNHNS, SASEGT. The CDR3 nucleotides are TGTGCCAGCAGATTTCAAACCCCACAGAACACTGAAGCTTTCTTT. It yields the protein CASRFQTPQNTEAFF.

The rearrangement links TRBV12-3 or TRBV12-4 to TRBJ1-6; 7 bases are shared with TRBD1. This CDR3 has 14 amino acids. Trimming cost V 3 bases and J 6 bases; bases outside gene matches: 2. In DNA, the CDR3 is TGTGCCAGCAGTTTGGACAGGAGTAATTCACCCCTCCACTTT. As protein: CASSLDRSNSPLHF.

This clonotype has only a few counts. V usage is TRBV5-1 and J usage is TRBJ1-3; 7 positions agree with TRBD1. This CDR3 has 16 amino acids. Germline V gives CDR1 SGHRS, CDR2 YFSETQ. Unmatched junction bases numbered 5, after V lost 0 bases and J lost 2 bases. The CDR3 loop is CASSLVGGYAGNTIYF. The CDR3 nucleotides are TGCGCCAGCAGCTTGGTAGGGGGCTACGCTGGAAACACCATATATTTT.

V usage is TRBV7-2 and J usage is TRBJ1-1, with a possible D match to TRBD1 (5 bases). The CDR3 covers 16 residues. Germline V gene sequence: CDR1 SGHTA, CDR2 FQGNSA. V lost 1 base to trimming and J lost 0 bases, with 12 bases between them. The CDR3 DNA is TGTGCCAGCAGCTTAGGGGTCCAGGGTATGAACACTGAAGCTTTCTTT. This gives the protein CASSLGVQGMNTEAFF.

This clonotype was detected a few times. The V and J genes are TRBV10-3 and TRBJ2-2; 10 bases align to TRBD2. CDR3 length: 15 residues. V lost 7 bases and J lost 4; bases outside the gene matches: 6. CDR1 is ENHRY, CDR2 SYGVKD, per germline. The DNA for the CDR3 is TGTGCCATCATGAATCCTAGCGGGAGCACCGGGGAGCTGTTTTTT. As protein: CAIMNPSGSTGELFF.

The sample holds many counts of this clonotype. J is TRBJ2-5 and V is TRBV9; 11 bases are shared with TRBD1. The germline CDR1 and CDR2 sequences are SGDLS and YYNGEE. V lost 0 bases and J lost 0; bases outside the gene matches: 1. This CDR3 has 16 amino acids. The CDR3 nucleotides are TGTGCCAGCAGCGTAGGGACAGGGGGCTACCAAGAGACCCAGTACTTC. It specifies CASSVGTGGYQETQYF.

This clonotype was recorded at least ten times. The rearrangement links TRBV6-1 to TRBJ2-7, with 7 bases aligning to TRBD1. CDR1 is MNHNS and CDR2 is SASEGT in the germline V gene. Trimming cost V 4 bases and J 3 bases; bases outside gene matches: 3. CDR3 size: 13 residues. CDR3: CASSGTGVYEQYF. CDR3 in DNA: TGTGCCAGCAGTGGGACAGGAGTCTACGAGCAGTACTTC.

This clonotype was observed many times. The CDR3 is CAITPLAGGETQYF. Written as DNA, the CDR3 is TGTGCCATCACCCCCCTAGCGGGTGGAGAGACCCAGTACTTC. The chain couples TRBV28 to TRBJ2-5; 8 nucleotides line up with TRBD2. The CDR3 is made up of 14 amino acids. V gave up 10 bases and J gave up 4 bases; unmatched junction bases: 11. CDR1 MDHEN and CDR2 SYDVKM come from the germline V gene.

This clonotype was observed a handful of times. The chain joins TRBV7-9 to TRBJ1-3; a possible D gene is TRBD1 (5 bases). This CDR3 has 16 residues. V was shortened by 3 bases and J by 2 bases, with 14 bases between the two germline ends. Germline CDR1 reads SEHNR; CDR2 reads FQNEAQ (reference sequence). CDR3 amino acids: CASSLGLGAPGNTIYF. CDR3 coding DNA: TGTGCCAGCAGCTTGGGGCTCGGGGCCCCTGGAAACACCATATATTTT.

This clonotype was recorded at least ten times. This chain connects TRBV27 to TRBJ2-6; D is possibly TRBD1 or TRBD2 (5 bases each). Trimming shortened V by 3 bases and J by 2 bases, and 8 bases separated the two germline ends. CDR1 and CDR2 (germline): MNHEY, SMNVEV (reference sequence). The CDR3 sequence is 15 residues long. DNA for the CDR3: TGTGCCAGCAGTTTCGTGGGGGCTGGGGCCAACGTCCTGACTTTC. Protein sequence: CASSFVGAGANVLTF.

V and J are TRBV19 and TRBJ2-4; tentative D call: TRBD1 (5 bases). CDR1 and CDR2 from the germline V gene are LNHDA and SQIVND (reference sequence). The ends were cut back, 4 bases at V and 4 bases at J, with 14 bases in the middle. The CDR3 is 15 residues long. CDR3 bases: TGTGCCAGTAGTACGCCTAAGACAGAGAAAAACATTCAGTACTTC. Protein: CASSTPKTEKNIQYF.

This chain connects TRBV5-5 to TRBJ2-7, with D unresolved. This CDR3 is 12 amino acids long. Between the trimmed V and J ends, which lost 0 bases and 9 bases, there was a span of 10 bases. Germline V gives CDR1 SGHKS, CDR2 YYEKEE (reference sequence). The CDR3 loop is CASSLGVVGQYF. The CDR3 nucleotides read TGTGCCAGCAGCTTGGGGGTGGTGGGGCAGTACTTC.

The V gene is TRBV19, the J gene TRBJ2-5, with TRBD2 identical over 9 bases. V was clipped by 4 bases and J by 7 bases; unmatched bases: 7. The length of the CDR3 is 14 residues. Per the germline V gene, CDR1 is LNHDA and CDR2 is SQIVND (reference sequence). The CDR3 DNA reads as TGTGCCAGTAGTAAGGCTAGCGGGACGAGGACCCAGTACTTC. Translation gives CASSKASGTRTQYF.

In the case of this clonotype: A clone one base away is much larger, so this may be a read error. The chain recombines TRBV28 with TRBJ2-1; no definite D call. The CDR3 covers 13 residues. The ends were cut back, 8 bases at V and 10 bases at J, with 18 bases in the middle. CDR1 and CDR2 from the germline V gene are MDHEN and SYDVKM. The DNA of the CDR3 is TGTGCCAGCGGATCGGGCCGGGTGGAGGAGCAGTTCTTC. It encodes CASGSGRVEEQFF.

This clonotype was seen at least ten times. V gene TRBV27 combines with J gene TRBJ1-6; D is perhaps TRBD1 (5 bases). V was clipped by 6 bases and J by 8 bases, with 20 bases between them. This CDR3 is built from 16 residues. From germline, CDR1 is MNHEY and CDR2 SMNVEV (reference sequence). In DNA, the CDR3 is TGTGCCAGCAGCCCTCCCTCGATGGTGGGGGATTCACCCCTCCACTTT. Translating gives CASSPPSMVGDSPLHF.

This clonotype has just a few counts. V is TRBV9 and J is TRBJ2-3; 12 bases agree with TRBD2. With V trimmed by 4 bases and J by 9 bases, 12 bases remained unmatched. The length of the CDR3 is 16 residues. The germline V gene encodes CDR1 SGDLS and CDR2 YYNGEE. In nucleotides, the CDR3 is TGTGCCAGCAGCCCAAGACTAGCGGGAGAGGCGCGGACGCAGTATTTT. This encodes CASSPRLAGEARTQYF.

This chain connects TRBV5-5 to TRBJ1-1, with D perhaps matching TRBD1 (6 bases). Germline CDR1 and CDR2: SGHKS and YYEKEE (reference sequence). The CDR3 covers 20 residues. Trimming stripped 1 base from V and 4 bases from J, with 29 bases between. The CDR3 region is CASSLNGYLSVGGAGTEAFF. CDR3 sequence (DNA): TGTGCCAGCAGCTTGAACGGGTATCTGTCGGTGGGGGGCGCGGGCACTGAAGCTTTCTTT.

This clonotype was observed at least ten times. The chain employs TRBV6-1 and TRBJ2-5; D is perhaps TRBD1 or TRBD2 (5 bases each). Germline loops: CDR1 MNHNS, CDR2 SASEGT. The CDR3 is 18 amino acids. With 5 bases removed from V and 1 base from J, the gap between germline ends came to 23 bases. The CDR3 bases are TGTGCCAGCAGTCCCCTCCGGACACTCCGGGGAGTCCAAGAGACCCAGTACTTC. It specifies CASSPLRTLRGVQETQYF.

The V call is TRBV13, the J call TRBJ2-5; D call uncertain. CDR1 PRHDT and CDR2 FYEKMQ come from the germline V gene (reference sequence). This CDR3 spans 12 amino acids. V was trimmed by 5 bases and J by 4 bases, leaving 8 bases between them. DNA of the CDR3: TGTGCCAGCAGCGCTTGGGTAGAGACCCAGTACTTC. Translating gives CASSAWVETQYF.

This clonotype was observed at least ten times. This likely comes from a read error, as the CDR3 has no conserved phenylalanine or tryptophan at its end. The limits of the CDR3 on the DNA are not certain, so only TCRdb's listed CDR3 is given. The chain combines TRBV28 with TRBJ2-7; TRBD1 is the table's D call, not checked against the DNA. CDR1 and CDR2 from the germline V gene are MDHEN and SYDVKM. The CDR3 contains 15 residues when both ends are counted. The CDR3 sequence: CASSTTGTGGLGPKI.

In its sample, this clonotype was seen a few times. The chain couples TRBV24-1 to TRBJ2-1; a possible D gene is TRBD1 (6 bases). V was trimmed by 4 bases and J by 3 bases, leaving 12 bases between them. The length of the CDR3 is 15 residues. The germline CDR1 and CDR2 sequences are KGHDR and SFDVKD. The CDR3 nucleotides are TGTGCCACCAGTGACCAGGGGACGGTCTACAATGAGCAGTTCTTC. Its translation is CATSDQGTVYNEQFF.

This clonotype has a count of ten or more. The chain employs TRBV7-3 and TRBJ2-7; 8 positions agree with TRBD2. Per the germline V gene, CDR1 is SGHTA and CDR2 is FQGTGA. The CDR3 consists of 16 residues. J lost 5 bases, V lost 5 bases, and 14 bases had no gene match. The CDR3 DNA reads TGTGCCAGCAGCAGAACTAGCGGAGGGAATCGAGACGAGCAGTACTTC. Translating gives CASSRTSGGNRDEQYF.

In its sample, this clonotype was seen a few times. The rearrangement joins TRBV7-9 to TRBJ1-2, with a tentative D call TRBD1 (6 bases). CDR1 and CDR2 from the germline V gene are SEHNR and FQNEAQ (reference sequence). Trimming removed 4 bases from V and 8 bases from J, with 17 bases in between. The CDR3 runs to 14 residues. The CDR3 protein is CASSSTEGHQGYTF. Here the CDR3 DNA reads TGTGCCAGCAGCTCCACGGAGGGACATCAAGGCTACACCTTC.

This clonotype was found many times. The V gene is TRBV20-1, the J gene TRBJ2-3; D unresolved. The CDR3 covers 13 residues. V was shortened by 6 bases and J by 3 bases, with 13 bases between the two germline ends. Germline assignment: CDR1 DFQATT and CDR2 SNEGSKA (reference sequence). CDR3 nucleotides: TGCAGTGCCACGGTCATCGGTACAGATACGCAGTATTTT. Translating gives CSATVIGTDTQYF.

The chain links TRBV15 to TRBJ2-3, with D possibly TRBD2 on 6 matching bases. CDR3 length: 16 amino acids. Trimming pared 0 bases from V and 1 base from J, leaving 11 bases between. Germline V gives CDR1 LNHNV, CDR2 YYDKDF (reference sequence). The CDR3 sequence is CATSREGREGTDTQYF. CDR3 DNA sequence: TGTGCCACCAGCAGAGAGGGCAGGGAGGGCACAGATACGCAGTATTTT. Combining the CDR3 with reference TRBV15 and TRBJ2-3 gives the whole variable domain DAMVIQNPRYQVTQFGKPVTLSCSQTLNHNVMYWYQQKSSQAPKLLFHYYDKDFNNEADTPDNFQSRRPNTSFCFLDIRSPGLGDTAMYLCATSREGREGTDTQYFGPGTRLTVL.

This clonotype was counted at least ten times. The CDR3 region has the DNA TGTGCCACCAGTGATACACAAGGGTCTGCACTTGATGAGCAGTACTTC. This translates into CATSDTQGSALDEQYF. V is TRBV24-1 and J is TRBJ2-7; D gene ambiguous. V lost 3 bases to trimming and J lost 7 bases, with 21 bases between them. Germline V lookup: CDR1 KGHDR, CDR2 SFDVKD. The CDR3 loop spans 16 amino acids.

This clonotype was recorded many times. The chain uses TRBV7-9 and TRBJ1-6, with D maybe TRBD1 (6 bases). The CDR3 length is 15 residues. Trimming left V 1 base short and J 11 bases short, with 15 bases between. Germline lookup yields CDR1 SEHNR and CDR2 FQNEAQ (reference sequence). CDR3 DNA: TGTGCCAGCAGCTTAGATGGGGGCGCCTTCCCACCCCTCCACTTT. Encoded protein: CASSLDGGAFPPLHF.